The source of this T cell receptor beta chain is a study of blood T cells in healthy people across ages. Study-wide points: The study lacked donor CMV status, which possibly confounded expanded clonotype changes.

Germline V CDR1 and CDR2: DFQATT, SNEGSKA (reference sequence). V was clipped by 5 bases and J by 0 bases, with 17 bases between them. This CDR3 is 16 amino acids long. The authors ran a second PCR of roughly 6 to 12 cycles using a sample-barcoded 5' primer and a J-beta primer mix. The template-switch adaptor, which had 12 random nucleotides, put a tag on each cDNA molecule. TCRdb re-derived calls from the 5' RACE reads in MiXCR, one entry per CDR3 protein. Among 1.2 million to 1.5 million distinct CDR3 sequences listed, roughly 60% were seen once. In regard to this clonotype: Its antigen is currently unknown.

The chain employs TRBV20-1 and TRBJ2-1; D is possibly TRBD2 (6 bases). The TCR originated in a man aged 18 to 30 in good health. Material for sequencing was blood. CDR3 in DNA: TGCAGTGCTCCAAACCGGGAGCGCAGCTCCTACAATGAGCAGTTCTTC. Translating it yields CSAPNRERSSYNEQFF.